One TCR beta chain is described in this entry. Its antigen is not identified. Pooling covered second doses at about 4 or about 12 weeks. Here immunoSEQ multiplex PCR was the method, and the copy in TCRdb shows in-frame clones only, minus some. The sample has roughly 180,000 clones; around 94% are singletons. This sample stems from a study of T cell responses to AZD1222 COVID-19 vaccine. Study-wide findings and caveats: There were mostly white British donors and more females than males, and clonal diversity was possibly underestimated.

J gave up 4 bases and V 1 base, and 3 bases lay outside the gene matches. The length of the CDR3 is 14 residues. From germline, CDR1 is SGHNT and CDR2 YENEEA. This TCR was recovered from an adult who received the AZD1222 COVID-19 vaccine. The specimen was peripheral blood, collected 28 days after the second AZD1222 dose. The chain links TRBV11-3 to TRBJ2-5; TRBD1 aligns across 7 bases. The CDR3 loop reads CASSLGAGGETQYF. CDR3 bases: TGTGCCAGCAGCTTAGGGGCAGGGGGAGAGACCCAGTACTTC.